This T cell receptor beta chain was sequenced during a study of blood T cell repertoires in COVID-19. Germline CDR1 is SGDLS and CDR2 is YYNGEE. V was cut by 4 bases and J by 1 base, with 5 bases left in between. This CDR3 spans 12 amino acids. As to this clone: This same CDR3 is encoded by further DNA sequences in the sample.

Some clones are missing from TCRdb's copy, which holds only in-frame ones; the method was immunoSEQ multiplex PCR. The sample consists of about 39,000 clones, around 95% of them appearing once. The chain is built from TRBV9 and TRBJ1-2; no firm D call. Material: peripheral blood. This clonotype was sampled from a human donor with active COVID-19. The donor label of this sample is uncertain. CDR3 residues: CASSPSNYGYTF. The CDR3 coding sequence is TGTGCCAGCAGCCCGAGTAACTATGGCTACACCTTC.